These T cell receptor beta chains were read from a single sample in a study of T cells in Graves' hyperthyroidism and ophthalmopathy. TCRdb recomputed calls from the multiplex PCR reads with MiXCR, one row per CDR3 protein. The data show 600,000 to 700,000 distinct CDR3 sequences, about 15% seen once. Sequencing was carried out using blood. All receptors derive from a woman aged 40 to 55 with Graves' ophthalmopathy. Both conserved end residues are part of each CDR3. The order of the fields is J gene, clone size, D gene, V gene, CDR3 DNA, CDR3 protein. The D gene is left open where the match is weak. Only some rows state a clone size, as once, few, many or a class for expanded clones.

J: TRBJ1-2; size: NA; D: NA; V: TRBV12-3/TRBV12-4; DNA: TGTGCCAGCAGTTGGGGCTCGTGGGGCTACACCTTC; CDR3: CASSWGSWGYTF
J: TRBJ2-7; size: NA; D: NA; V: TRBV6-2/TRBV6-3; DNA: TGTGCCAGCAGTTCCTACCTCCGCGAGCAGTACTTC; CDR3: CASSSYLREQYF
J: TRBJ1-1; size: NA; D: NA; V: TRBV6-2/TRBV6-3; DNA: TGTGCCAGCAGTTACGGTCGGAGTTTGGACACTGAAGCTTTCTTT; CDR3: CASSYGRSLDTEAFF
J: TRBJ1-4; size: many; D: NA; V: TRBV12-3/TRBV12-4; DNA: TGTGCCAGCAGCGGACAGCAGCTTGGAAAACTGTTTTTT; CDR3: CASSGQQLGKLFF
J: TRBJ2-5; size: many; D: NA; V: TRBV12-3/TRBV12-4; DNA: TGTGCCAGCAGTTTGACCGGGGGTCGGGAGACCCAGTACTTC; CDR3: CASSLTGGRETQYF
J: TRBJ1-2; size: many; D: NA; V: TRBV19; DNA: TGTGCCAGTACCCCCGGCAGTTTGGGCTATGGCTACACCTTC; CDR3: CASTPGSLGYGYTF
J: TRBJ2-5; size: many; D: TRBD1; V: TRBV4-1; DNA: TGCGCCAGCAGGGGGACAGAAGAGACCCAGTACTTC; CDR3: CASRGTEETQYF
J: TRBJ2-6; size: few; D: NA; V: TRBV5-1; DNA: TGCGCCAGCAGCTCTACCGGGCCGCTCTCCTCTGGGGCCAACGTCCTGACTTTC; CDR3: CASSSTGPLSSGANVLTF
J: TRBJ2-2; size: NA; D: NA; V: TRBV5-1; DNA: TGCGCCAGCAGGGAAGACACCGGGGAGCTGTTTTTT; CDR3: CASREDTGELFF
J: TRBJ1-1; size: many; D: NA; V: TRBV28; DNA: TGTGCCAGCAGTTCAATGCGGTTCCTCCGACGGGCTGAAGCTTTCTTT; CDR3: CASSSMRFLRRAEAFF
J: TRBJ2-5; size: many; D: TRBD2; V: TRBV6-5; DNA: TGTGCCAGCAGTTACCGGACTAGCGGGAGCGGGGAGACCCAGTACTTC; CDR3: CASSYRTSGSGETQYF
J: TRBJ1-5; size: many; D: NA; V: TRBV19; DNA: TGTGCCAGTAGTATATGGGGGGCGCTGAATCAGCCCCAGCATTTT; CDR3: CASSIWGALNQPQHF
J: TRBJ2-2; size: many; D: TRBD2; V: TRBV7-9; DNA: TGTTTAGCGGGATCGAACACCGGGGAGCTGTTTTTT; CDR3: CLAGSNTGELFF
J: TRBJ2-7; size: many; D: NA; V: TRBV27; DNA: TGTGCCAGCAGTCCATGGCGCGGTGGGAACAAAAACGAGCAGTACTTC; CDR3: CASSPWRGGNKNEQYF
J: TRBJ1-5; size: many; D: TRBD1; V: TRBV2; DNA: TGTGCCAGCAGTCGGCAGGGGGAACAGCCCCAGCATTTT; CDR3: CASSRQGEQPQHF
J: TRBJ1-3; size: NA; D: NA; V: TRBV7-2; DNA: TGTGCCAGCAGCAGGCTCAGGGGCTCTGGAAACACCATATATTTT; CDR3: CASSRLRGSGNTIYF
J: TRBJ2-7; size: many; D: TRBD2; V: TRBV27; DNA: TGTGCCAGCAGGGGGACTAGCGGGAGACCCTACGAGCAGTACTTC; CDR3: CASRGTSGRPYEQYF
J: TRBJ2-2; size: many; D: TRBD1; V: TRBV20-1; DNA: TGCAGTGCTCGGGACAGCCAGAACACCGGGGAGCTGTTTTTT; CDR3: CSARDSQNTGELFF
J: TRBJ1-2; size: NA; D: NA; V: TRBV19; DNA: TGTGCCAGTAGTGTCTCTGTTGCGGGCGCTGGGGATGGCTACACCTTC; CDR3: CASSVSVAGAGDGYTF
J: TRBJ1-1; size: NA; D: NA; V: TRBV7-9; DNA: TGTGCCAGCAGCCCTAATCCCCCGGCAGCTTTCTTT; CDR3: CASSPNPPAAFF
J: TRBJ1-2; size: many; D: TRBD1; V: TRBV9; DNA: TGTGCCAGCAAGGGGACAGCTCCCTATGGCTACACCTTC; CDR3: CASKGTAPYGYTF
J: TRBJ1-1; size: many; D: NA; V: TRBV12-3/TRBV12-4; DNA: TGTGCCAGCAGCCCCGGGACGGGACCGAACACTGAAGCTTTCTTT; CDR3: CASSPGTGPNTEAFF
J: TRBJ1-2; size: NA; D: NA; V: TRBV13; DNA: TGTGCCAGCAGCCGGATGGGGGGGCGCCGGGAGAACTATGGCTACACCTTC; CDR3: CASSRMGGRRENYGYTF
J: TRBJ2-7; size: many; D: NA; V: TRBV6-2/TRBV6-3; DNA: TGTGCCAGCAGTTACTATCCGGGACATCCATCCTACGAGCAGTACTTC; CDR3: CASSYYPGHPSYEQYF
J: TRBJ2-7; size: many; D: TRBD2; V: TRBV6-5; DNA: TGTGCCAGCAGGCAACTAGCGGGAGGGCACTACGAGCAGTACTTC; CDR3: CASRQLAGGHYEQYF
J: TRBJ2-7; size: many; D: TRBD1; V: TRBV19; DNA: TGTGCCAGTAGTAAACCCGGGACAGGGTTCTACGAGCAGTACTTC; CDR3: CASSKPGTGFYEQYF
J: TRBJ2-2; size: many; D: NA; V: TRBV7-3; DNA: TGTGCCAGCAGCTCAATGTTGGGGGCGGGGAACACCGGGGAGCTGTTTTTT; CDR3: CASSSMLGAGNTGELFF
J: TRBJ1-1; size: few; D: NA; V: TRBV6-1; DNA: TGTGCCAGCAGTCCCAACTATGCTAAAGGAGCTTTCTTT; CDR3: CASSPNYAKGAFF
J: TRBJ1-1; size: many; D: NA; V: TRBV5-1; DNA: TGCGCCAGCAGCTTGGCCAATAGGGGGGGCGAAAGGAAAGCTTTCTTT; CDR3: CASSLANRGGERKAFF
J: TRBJ2-2; size: NA; D: TRBD1; V: TRBV12-5; DNA: TGTGCTAGTGGATTGAATACAGGGGCTTCTAGTACCGGGGAGCTGTTTTTT; CDR3: CASGLNTGASSTGELFF
J: TRBJ2-5; size: few; D: NA; V: TRBV11-2; DNA: TGTGCCAGCAGCTCACAAGAGACATCGGGGGATAAAGAGACCCAGTACTTC; CDR3: CASSSQETSGDKETQYF
J: TRBJ1-1; size: NA; D: NA; V: TRBV4-1; DNA: TGCGCCAGCAGCCACCAGGAAGGGACTGAAGCTTTCTTT; CDR3: CASSHQEGTEAFF
J: TRBJ2-3; size: many; D: NA; V: TRBV7-9; DNA: TGTGCCAGCAGCTTAGGGCCTTGCACAGATACGCAGTATTTT; CDR3: CASSLGPCTDTQYF
J: TRBJ1-1; size: many; D: NA; V: TRBV18; DNA: TGTGCCAGCTCACCGGGATACATGAACACTGAAGCTTTCTTT; CDR3: CASSPGYMNTEAFF
J: TRBJ2-7; size: once; D: TRBD1; V: TRBV12-3/TRBV12-4; DNA: TGTGCCAGCAGTGCCCGGACAGGATTCTACGAGCAGTACTTC; CDR3: CASSARTGFYEQYF
J: TRBJ1-2; size: NA; D: TRBD1; V: TRBV7-9; DNA: TGTGCCAGCAGCTTAGACCTCACAGGGGGCTATGGCTACACCTTC; CDR3: CASSLDLTGGYGYTF
J: TRBJ2-7; size: many; D: NA; V: TRBV20-1; DNA: TGCAGTGCTAGAACTCGGTCAGGGACCTACGAGCAGTACTTC; CDR3: CSARTRSGTYEQYF
J: TRBJ2-7; size: many; D: NA; V: TRBV12-3/TRBV12-4; DNA: TGTGCCAGCAGCCTGACATACTCCTACGAGCAGTACTTC; CDR3: CASSLTYSYEQYF
J: TRBJ2-5; size: many; D: TRBD2; V: TRBV4-1; DNA: TGCGCCAGCAGCCAAGACCCTAGCGGGAGTGACGGAGAGACCCAGTACTTC; CDR3: CASSQDPSGSDGETQYF
J: TRBJ1-1; size: few; D: TRBD1; V: TRBV4-1; DNA: TGCGCCAGCAGCCAGGAGGACAGGCGGGGGGCTGAAGCTTTCTTT; CDR3: CASSQEDRRGAEAFF
J: TRBJ1-1; size: NA; D: TRBD1; V: TRBV6-1; DNA: TGTGCCAGCAGGTCCGGGACAGATGTGGGCACTGAAGCTTTCTTT; CDR3: CASRSGTDVGTEAFF
J: TRBJ2-7; size: many; D: NA; V: TRBV6-5; DNA: TGTGCCAGCAGTTCGCACAGGTTCGCCTACGAGCAGTACTTC; CDR3: CASSSHRFAYEQYF
J: TRBJ2-6; size: NA; D: NA; V: TRBV11-2; DNA: TGTGCCATCCTTCCTAGTGGGCGGATCTCTGGGGCCAACGTCCTGACTTTC; CDR3: CAILPSGRISGANVLTF
J: TRBJ1-2; size: many; D: NA; V: TRBV20-1; DNA: TGCAGTGCTCGATCCTATGGCTACACCTTC; CDR3: CSARSYGYTF
J: TRBJ2-7; size: many; D: NA; V: TRBV12-3/TRBV12-4; DNA: TGTGCCAGCGGAAAGACGGGGGAGCAGTACTTC; CDR3: CASGKTGEQYF
J: TRBJ2-2; size: many; D: NA; V: TRBV7-6; DNA: TGTGCCAGCAGCTTACCCCCTGGCGGGGTTAACACCGGGGAGCTGTTTTTT; CDR3: CASSLPPGGVNTGELFF
J: TRBJ1-1; size: many; D: TRBD1; V: TRBV12-3/TRBV12-4; DNA: TGTGCCAGCACCCGGACAGGGGAAACTGAAGCTTTCTTT; CDR3: CASTRTGETEAFF
J: TRBJ2-7; size: NA; D: TRBD1; V: TRBV12-3/TRBV12-4; DNA: TGTGCCAGCAGTCGTACGGGACAGGGGTTAGACGAGCAGTACTTC; CDR3: CASSRTGQGLDEQYF
J: TRBJ1-1; size: many; D: NA; V: TRBV27; DNA: TGTGCCAGCAGCCTAACAGGGAGTCATGAAGCTTTCTTT; CDR3: CASSLTGSHEAFF
J: TRBJ2-7; size: few; D: NA; V: TRBV7-9; DNA: TGTGCCAGCAGCTCGGCAGACCCAGGAACCGACGAGCAGTACTTC; CDR3: CASSSADPGTDEQYF
J: TRBJ2-5; size: many; D: NA; V: TRBV28; DNA: TGTGCCAGCAGTTTGGATAGGGCCTTCCCAGAGACCCAGTACTTC; CDR3: CASSLDRAFPETQYF
J: TRBJ1-1; size: many; D: NA; V: TRBV10-3; DNA: TGTGCCATCAGTGGCCCAGCCAACACTGAAGCTTTCTTT; CDR3: CAISGPANTEAFF
J: TRBJ2-1; size: many; D: TRBD1; V: TRBV6-2/TRBV6-3; DNA: TGTGCCAGCAGTTTGCCAGGGGGCGGGAATGAGCAGTTCTTC; CDR3: CASSLPGGGNEQFF
J: TRBJ2-2; size: NA; D: TRBD1; V: TRBV5-1; DNA: TGCGCCAGCAGCGACAGGACAGGGGACACCGGGGAGCTGTTTTTT; CDR3: CASSDRTGDTGELFF
J: TRBJ2-7; size: many; D: NA; V: TRBV28; DNA: TGTGCCAGCAGTTTGGCCACCTACGAGCAGTACTTC; CDR3: CASSLATYEQYF
J: TRBJ1-2; size: many; D: NA; V: TRBV28; DNA: TGTGCCAGCAGACTGGGTGGCTATGGCTACACCTTC; CDR3: CASRLGGYGYTF
J: TRBJ2-5; size: many; D: TRBD2; V: TRBV12-3/TRBV12-4; DNA: TGTGCCAGCAGTTTAGCAGCGGGAGGGCCCTCGAAGACCCAGTACTTC; CDR3: CASSLAAGGPSKTQYF
J: TRBJ2-7; size: NA; D: NA; V: TRBV19; DNA: TGTGCCAGTACCTCCGGGGGGCCCTACGAGCAGTACTTC; CDR3: CASTSGGPYEQYF